These 8 T cell receptor beta chains share one sample of origin, sequenced in a study of T cells after yellow fever vaccination. Each CDR3 protein gets one entry after TCRdb re-called the 5' RACE reads with MiXCR. The sample yields 120,000 or so distinct CDR3 sequences, roughly 15% seen once. The sequences come from CD8+ T cells sorted from PBMCs, collected 5 days after the yellow fever booster vaccination. The receptors shown here come from a man aged 18 to 29 who received the YFV17D yellow fever vaccine.

J is TRBJ2-3 and V is TRBV5-1; TRBD1 is a possible D gene (6 bases). The germline V gene encodes CDR1 SGHRS and CDR2 YFSETQ. The CDR3 has 14 residues. The V end lost 5 bases, the J end lost 6 bases, and 16 bases lay between the germline ends. The DNA for the CDR3 is TGCGCCAGCAGTTCCTGGGGGCCTGAGGATACGCAGTATTTT. It encodes CASSSWGPEDTQYF. Drawing the rest from reference TRBV5-1 and TRBJ2-3, the complete variable domain is KAGVTQTPRYLIKTRGQQVTLSCSPISGHRSVSWYQQTPGQGLQFLFEYFSETQRNKGNFPGRFSGRQFSNSRSEMNVSTLELGDSALYLCASSSWGPEDTQYFGPGTRLTVL.

This clonotype was observed many times. The chain links TRBV29-1 to TRBJ2-5; unclear D gene. This CDR3 spans 16 amino acids. The germline CDR1 and CDR2 sequences are SQVTM and ANQGSEA. The ends were cut back, 0 bases at V and 0 bases at J, with 14 bases in the middle. Written as DNA, the CDR3 is TGCAGCGTTGAAGAGGATACACAGCACAACCAAGAGACCCAGTACTTC. Protein: CSVEEDTQHNQETQYF.

This clonotype was seen just once. The chain has TRBV20-1 and TRBJ2-3; TRBD2 matches 9 bases. The V and J ends lost 3 bases and 1 base, in that order; junction bases with no gene match: 8. Germline V gives CDR1 DFQATT, CDR2 SNEGSKA (reference sequence). This CDR3 has 16 residues. The CDR3 protein is CSASGAGGPRTDTQYF. CDR3 nucleotide sequence: TGCAGTGCTAGCGGGGCGGGGGGGCCGCGCACAGATACGCAGTATTTT.

V is TRBV9 and J is TRBJ2-2; the D is unclear. Germline CDR1 SGDLS, CDR2 YYNGEE. The CDR3 runs to 13 residues. The V end was cut by 3 bases, the J end by 3 bases, with 6 bases between. Written as DNA, the CDR3 is TGTGCCAGCAGCGCCCGGCACACCGGGGAGCTGTTTTTT. The encoded protein is CASSARHTGELFF.

In its sample, this clonotype was seen many times. The chain is built from TRBV4-1 and TRBJ2-1; 10 bases align to TRBD2. Germline CDR1 is MGHRA and CDR2 is YSYEKL. There are 21 residues in the CDR3. With 0 bases clipped from V and 0 bases from J, the junction kept 14 bases outside the gene matches. The DNA for the CDR3 is TGCGCCAGCAGCCAAGACCGAGTAGCGGGGGGTCTGAAGGGCTCCTACAATGAGCAGTTCTTC. Encoded protein: CASSQDRVAGGLKGSYNEQFF.

This clonotype showed up many times. This chain joins TRBV9 and TRBJ1-2, with D maybe TRBD1 (6 bases). From germline, CDR1 is SGDLS and CDR2 YYNGEE. V dropped 3 bases and J dropped 2 bases, with 14 bases sitting between them. The CDR3 is 15 residues long. The CDR3 loop reads CASSADTGPNYGYTF. CDR3 bases: TGTGCCAGCAGCGCCGACACAGGGCCCAACTATGGCTACACCTTC.

This clonotype was counted at least ten times. The chain combines TRBV12-3 or TRBV12-4 with TRBJ2-4; D is possibly TRBD1 or TRBD2 (5 bases each). V lost 8 bases and J lost 8, with 19 bases in between. The CDR3 extends over 14 amino acids. For the CDR3, the DNA is TGTGCCAGCCGCTTTCGGGGCGAAGGATACATTCAGTACTTC. Its protein product is CASRFRGEGYIQYF.

This clonotype was counted only a few times. This sequence joins TRBV6-1 and TRBJ2-3; 9 bases agree with TRBD2. CDR1 and CDR2 from the germline V gene are MNHNS and SASEGT. This CDR3 is 15 amino acids long. The trim removed 4 bases at V and 1 base at J, leaving 3 bases unmatched. The CDR3 reads CASSGIAGGTDTQYF. The CDR3 nucleotides read TGTGCCAGCAGTGGGATAGCGGGGGGCACAGATACGCAGTATTTT.